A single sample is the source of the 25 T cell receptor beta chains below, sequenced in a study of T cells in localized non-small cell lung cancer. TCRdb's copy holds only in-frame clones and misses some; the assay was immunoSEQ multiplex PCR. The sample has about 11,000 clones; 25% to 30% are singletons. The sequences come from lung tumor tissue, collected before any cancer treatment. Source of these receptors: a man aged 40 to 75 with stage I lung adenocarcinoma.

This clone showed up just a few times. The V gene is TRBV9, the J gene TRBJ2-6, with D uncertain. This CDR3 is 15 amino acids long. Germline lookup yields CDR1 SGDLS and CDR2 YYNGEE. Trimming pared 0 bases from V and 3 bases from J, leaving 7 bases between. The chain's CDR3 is CASSVAPRGANVLTF. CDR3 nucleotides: TGTGCCAGCAGCGTAGCCCCTCGTGGGGCCAACGTCCTGACTTTC.

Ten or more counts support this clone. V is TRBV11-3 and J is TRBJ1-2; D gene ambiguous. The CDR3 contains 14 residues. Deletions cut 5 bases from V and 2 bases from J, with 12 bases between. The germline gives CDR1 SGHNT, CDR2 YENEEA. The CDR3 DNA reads TGTGCCAGCAGCCCACCCCGGATAAACTATGGCTACACCTTC. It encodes CASSPPRINYGYTF.

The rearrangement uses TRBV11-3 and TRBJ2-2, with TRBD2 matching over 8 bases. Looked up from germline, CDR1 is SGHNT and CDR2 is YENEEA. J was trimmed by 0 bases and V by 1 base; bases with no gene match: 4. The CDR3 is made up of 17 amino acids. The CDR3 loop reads CASSLVAGGPNTGELFF. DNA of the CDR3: TGTGCCAGCAGCTTAGTGGCGGGGGGACCGAACACCGGGGAGCTGTTTTTT.

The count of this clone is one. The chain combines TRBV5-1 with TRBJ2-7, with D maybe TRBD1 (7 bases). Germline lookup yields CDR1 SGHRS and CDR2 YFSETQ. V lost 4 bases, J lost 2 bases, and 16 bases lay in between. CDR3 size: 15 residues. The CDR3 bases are TGCGCCAGCAGCATTGACAGGGAGGTGACCTACGAGCAGTACTTC. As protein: CASSIDREVTYEQYF.

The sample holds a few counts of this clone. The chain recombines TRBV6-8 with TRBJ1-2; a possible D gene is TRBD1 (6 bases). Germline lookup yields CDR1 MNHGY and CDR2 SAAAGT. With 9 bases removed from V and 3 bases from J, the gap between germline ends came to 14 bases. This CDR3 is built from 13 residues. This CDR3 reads CASYNRVHYGYTF. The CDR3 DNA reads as TGTGCCAGTTATAACAGGGTGCACTATGGCTACACCTTC.

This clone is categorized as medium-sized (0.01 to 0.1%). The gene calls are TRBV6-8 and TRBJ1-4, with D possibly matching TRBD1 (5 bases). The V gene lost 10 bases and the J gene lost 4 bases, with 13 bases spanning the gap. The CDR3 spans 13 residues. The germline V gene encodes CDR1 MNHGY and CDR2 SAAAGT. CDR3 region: CAIGQVYNEKLFF. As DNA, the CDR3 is TGTGCCATTGGACAAGTTTATAATGAAAAACTGTTTTTT.

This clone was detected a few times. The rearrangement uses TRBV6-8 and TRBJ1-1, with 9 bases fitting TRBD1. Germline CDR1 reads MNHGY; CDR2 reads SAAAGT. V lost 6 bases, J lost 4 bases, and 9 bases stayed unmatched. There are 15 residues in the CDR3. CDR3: CASRGGTGIGTEAFF. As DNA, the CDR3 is TGTGCCAGCAGAGGGGGGACAGGGATCGGCACTGAAGCTTTCTTT.

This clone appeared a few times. CDR3 DNA: TGTGCCAGCAGCCTCCGCGCGGGGGGTCGGGACTATGGCTACACCTTC. It encodes CASSLRAGGRDYGYTF. The genes are TRBV6-8 and TRBJ1-2, with a possible D match to TRBD1 (5 bases). Germline loops: CDR1 MNHGY, CDR2 SAAAGT. The V end lost 6 bases, the J end lost 3 bases, and 20 bases lay between the germline ends. CDR3 size: 16 residues.

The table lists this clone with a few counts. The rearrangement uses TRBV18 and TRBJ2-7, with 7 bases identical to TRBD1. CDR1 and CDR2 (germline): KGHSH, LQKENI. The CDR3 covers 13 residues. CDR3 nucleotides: TGTGCTTCCCGGGGACAGAACTTCTACGAGCAGTACTTC. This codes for CASRGQNFYEQYF.

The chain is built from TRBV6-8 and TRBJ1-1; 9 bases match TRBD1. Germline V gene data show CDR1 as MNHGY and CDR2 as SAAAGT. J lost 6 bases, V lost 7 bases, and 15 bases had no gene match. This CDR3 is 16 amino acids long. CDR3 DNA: TGTGCCAGCATTCAGACAGGGGGACGCGTGGCGGCTGAAGCTTTCTTT. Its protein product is CASIQTGGRVAAEAFF.

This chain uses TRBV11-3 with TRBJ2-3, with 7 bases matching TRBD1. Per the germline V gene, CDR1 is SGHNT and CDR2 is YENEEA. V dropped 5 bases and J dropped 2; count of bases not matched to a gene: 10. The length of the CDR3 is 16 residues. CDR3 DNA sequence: TGTGCCAGCAGCAAAACGCCGGGACAGTCCACAGATACGCAGTATTTT. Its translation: CASSKTPGQSTDTQYF.

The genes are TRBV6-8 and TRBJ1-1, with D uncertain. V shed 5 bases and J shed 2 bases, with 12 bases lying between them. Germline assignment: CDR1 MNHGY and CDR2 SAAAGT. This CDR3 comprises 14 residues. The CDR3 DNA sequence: TGTGCCAGCAGTATAGGACGGATTAACACTGAAGCTTTCTTT. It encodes CASSIGRINTEAFF.

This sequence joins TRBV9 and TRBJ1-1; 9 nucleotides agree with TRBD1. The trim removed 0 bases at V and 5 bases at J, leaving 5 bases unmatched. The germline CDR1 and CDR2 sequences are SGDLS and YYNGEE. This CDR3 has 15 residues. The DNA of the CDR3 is TGTGCCAGCAGCGTAGAGGGACAGGGTTGGACTGAAGCTTTCTTT. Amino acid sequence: CASSVEGQGWTEAFF.

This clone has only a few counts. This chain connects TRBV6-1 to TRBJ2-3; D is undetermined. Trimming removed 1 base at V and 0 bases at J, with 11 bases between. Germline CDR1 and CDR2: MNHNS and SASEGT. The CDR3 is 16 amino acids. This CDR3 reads CASSEGAGQSTDTQYF. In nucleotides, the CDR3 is TGTGCCAGCAGTGAAGGGGCAGGCCAAAGCACAGATACGCAGTATTTT.

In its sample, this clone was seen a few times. The CDR3: CASSKGQGGLAGELFF. CDR3 in DNA: TGTGCCAGCAGCAAGGGACAGGGAGGTTTAGCCGGGGAGCTGTTTTTT. This chain joins TRBV6-8 and TRBJ2-2; 9 nucleotides align to TRBD1. Trimming cost V 6 bases and J 6 bases; bases outside gene matches: 11. Germline CDR1 reads MNHGY; CDR2 reads SAAAGT. The CDR3 covers 16 residues.

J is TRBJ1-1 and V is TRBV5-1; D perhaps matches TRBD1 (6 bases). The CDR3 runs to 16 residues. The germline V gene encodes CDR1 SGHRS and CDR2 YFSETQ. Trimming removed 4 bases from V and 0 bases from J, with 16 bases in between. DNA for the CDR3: TGCGCCAGCAGCCCTAGGTCACAGGGCGTGAACACTGAAGCTTTCTTT. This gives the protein CASSPRSQGVNTEAFF.

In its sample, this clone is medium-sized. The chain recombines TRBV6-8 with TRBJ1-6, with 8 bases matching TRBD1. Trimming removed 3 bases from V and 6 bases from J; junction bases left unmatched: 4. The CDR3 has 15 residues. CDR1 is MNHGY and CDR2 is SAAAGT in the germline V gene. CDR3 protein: CASSYDRGRNSPLHF. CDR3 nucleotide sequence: TGTGCCAGCAGTTATGACAGGGGACGTAATTCACCCCTCCACTTT.

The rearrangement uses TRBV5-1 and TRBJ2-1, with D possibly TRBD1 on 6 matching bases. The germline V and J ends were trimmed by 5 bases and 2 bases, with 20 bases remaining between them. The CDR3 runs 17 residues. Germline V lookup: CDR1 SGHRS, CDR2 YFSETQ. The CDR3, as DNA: TGCGCCAGCAGGTTCGGGGTGGCAGGGGCAACCTACAATGAGCAGTTCTTC. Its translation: CASRFGVAGATYNEQFF.

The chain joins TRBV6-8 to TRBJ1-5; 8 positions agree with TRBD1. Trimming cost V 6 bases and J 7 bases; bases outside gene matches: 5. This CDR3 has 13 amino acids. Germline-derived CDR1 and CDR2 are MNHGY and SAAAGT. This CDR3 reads CASSLDREQPQHF. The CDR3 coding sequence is TGTGCCAGCAGCCTGGACAGGGAACAGCCCCAGCATTTT.

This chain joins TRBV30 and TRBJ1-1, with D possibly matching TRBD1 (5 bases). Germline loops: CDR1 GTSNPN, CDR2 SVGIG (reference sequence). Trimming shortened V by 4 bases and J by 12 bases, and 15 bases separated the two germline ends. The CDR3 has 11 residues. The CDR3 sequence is CAWIEPRGPFF. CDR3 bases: TGTGCCTGGATTGAACCGCGGGGACCTTTCTTT.

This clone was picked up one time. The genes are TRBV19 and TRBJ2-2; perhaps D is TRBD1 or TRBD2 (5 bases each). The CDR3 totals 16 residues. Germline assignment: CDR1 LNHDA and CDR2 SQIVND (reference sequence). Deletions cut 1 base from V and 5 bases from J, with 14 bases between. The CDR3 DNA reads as TGTGCCAGTAGTATAGGCACTAGACAGCCTACCGGGGAGCTGTTTTTT. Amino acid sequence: CASSIGTRQPTGELFF.

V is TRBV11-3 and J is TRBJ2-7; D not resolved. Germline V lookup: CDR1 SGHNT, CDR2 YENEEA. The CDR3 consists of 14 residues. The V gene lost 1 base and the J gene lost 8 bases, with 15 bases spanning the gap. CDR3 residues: CASSLGSTGYQQYF. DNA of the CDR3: TGTGCCAGCAGCTTAGGTAGCACGGGTTATCAGCAGTACTTC. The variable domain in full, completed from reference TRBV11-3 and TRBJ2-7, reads EAGVVQSPRYKIIEKKQPVAFWCNPISGHNTLYWYLQNLGQGPELLIRYENEEAVDDSQLPKDRFSAERLKGVDSTLKIQPAELGDSAVYLCASSLGSTGYQQYFGPGTRLTVT.

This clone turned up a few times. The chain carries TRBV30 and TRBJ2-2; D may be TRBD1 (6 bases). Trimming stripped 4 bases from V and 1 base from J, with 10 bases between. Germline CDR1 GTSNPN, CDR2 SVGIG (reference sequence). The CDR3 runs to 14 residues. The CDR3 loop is CAWNTGQNTGELFF. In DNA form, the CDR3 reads TGTGCCTGGAACACGGGACAGAACACCGGGGAGCTGTTTTTT.

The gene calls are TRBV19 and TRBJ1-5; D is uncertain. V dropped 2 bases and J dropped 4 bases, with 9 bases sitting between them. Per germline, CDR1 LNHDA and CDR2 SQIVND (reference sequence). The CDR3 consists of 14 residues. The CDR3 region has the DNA TGTGCCAGTAGTATAACCGGCGAGAATCAGCCCCAGCATTTT. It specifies CASSITGENQPQHF.

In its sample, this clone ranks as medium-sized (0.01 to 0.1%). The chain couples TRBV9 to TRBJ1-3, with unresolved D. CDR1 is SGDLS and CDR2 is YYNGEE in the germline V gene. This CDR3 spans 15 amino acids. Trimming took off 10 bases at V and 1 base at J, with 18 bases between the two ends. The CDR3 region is CASSGSTFSGNTIYF. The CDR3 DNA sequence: TGTGCCTCCTCCGGATCGACTTTTTCTGGAAACACCATATATTTT.